These 23 T cell receptor beta chains were sequenced from one sample in a study of T cells in Graves' hyperthyroidism and ophthalmopathy. TCR beta CDR3 region amplification was performed from RNA transcripts. Carried out on the TCR CDR3, a first-round RT-PCR used the HTBI primer set. TCRdb re-analysed the multiplex PCR reads in MiXCR, keeping a single row per CDR3 protein. The table shows about 420,000 distinct CDR3 sequences, with approximately 14% occurring only once. The sample comprised blood. Source of these receptors: a woman under 30 with Graves' hyperthyroidism.

The rearrangement uses TRBV5-4 and TRBJ2-2, with TRBD1 matching over 8 bases. This CDR3 is 16 amino acids long. Germline values: CDR1 SGHNT, CDR2 YYREEE (reference sequence). The V segment lost 0 bases and the J segment 4 bases; nucleotides outside the gene matches: 5. CDR3 coding DNA: TGTGCCAGCAGCTTGGAGGGACAGGCAATCACCGGGGAGCTGTTTTTT. Its translation: CASSLEGQAITGELFF. Based on the CDR3 plus reference TRBV5-4 and TRBJ2-2, the full variable domain is ETGVTQSPTHLIKTRGQQVTLRCSSQSGHNTVSWYQQALGQGPQFIFQYYREEENGRGNFPPRFSGLQFPNYSSELNVNALELDDSALYLCASSLEGQAITGELFFGEGSRLTVL.

To note about this clonotype: The junction and the germline gene differ at one end; a read error may be behind it. The chain recombines TRBV12-5 with TRBJ2-7; 8 nucleotides line up with TRBD1. CDR1 and CDR2 from the germline V gene are LGHNT and FRNRAP. This CDR3 has 17 amino acids. The CDR3 DNA reads as TGTACTAGTGGCCCCAGGGGGCTTCTACCAAACTCCTACGAGCAGTACTTC. This sequence encodes CTSGPRGLLPNSYEQYF.

The chain couples TRBV28 to TRBJ1-3, with D uncertain. V lost 6 bases, J lost 4 bases, and 1 base lay in between. From germline, CDR1 is MDHEN and CDR2 SYDVKM. The CDR3 is made up of 10 amino acids. CDR3 bases: TGTGCCAGCAGGGGAAACACCATATATTTT. It specifies CASRGNTIYF.

This clonotype was found many times. DNA for the CDR3: TGTGCCAGCAGCTTGGTTCAGGGGAAGTCACCCCTCCACTTT. The encoded protein is CASSLVQGKSPLHF. The chain uses TRBV5-6 and TRBJ1-6; TRBD1 is a possible D gene (6 bases). The V end was cut by 0 bases, the J end by 10 bases, with 11 bases between. The CDR3 sequence is 14 residues long. Germline lookup yields CDR1 SGHDT and CDR2 YYEEEE.

This rearrangement joins TRBV5-6 to TRBJ1-2, with D possibly TRBD1 on 6 matching bases. CDR1 and CDR2 (germline): SGHDT, YYEEEE. There are 15 residues in the CDR3. V was pared by 2 bases and J by 8 bases, with 19 bases between. The chain's CDR3 is CASSLALTGSGGYTF. In nucleotides, the CDR3 is TGTGCCAGCAGCTTAGCATTAACAGGGAGCGGGGGCTACACCTTC.

This clonotype was seen many times. The J gene is TRBJ2-3, the V gene TRBV20-1, with TRBD2 matching over 9 bases. CDR3 length equals 14 residues. Germline lookup yields CDR1 DFQATT and CDR2 SNEGSKA (reference sequence). V trimming: 3 bases; J trimming: 1 base; junction bases outside the gene matches: 2. CDR3: CSASQREGTDTQYF. The CDR3 DNA follows: TGCAGTGCTAGCCAGCGGGAGGGCACAGATACGCAGTATTTT.

This clonotype was counted at least ten times. This chain joins TRBV5-1 and TRBJ2-1, with 11 nucleotides matching TRBD2. V dropped 5 bases and J dropped 8; count of bases not matched to a gene: 9. This CDR3 region has 15 residues. Germline values: CDR1 SGHRS, CDR2 YFSETQ. CDR3 loop: CASSGDSGRAYEQFF. CDR3 nucleotides: TGCGCCAGCAGTGGGGATAGCGGGAGGGCGTATGAGCAGTTCTTC.

This clonotype was recorded many times. V usage is TRBV7-9 and J usage is TRBJ2-2; 8 bases are shared with TRBD2. Germline V gives CDR1 SEHNR, CDR2 FQNEAQ (reference sequence). There are 17 residues in the CDR3. Losses at the gene ends were 5 bases for V and 4 bases for J; bases not matched to a gene: 12. The CDR3 nucleotides read TGTGCCAGCAGCCCTGCCTCTAGCGGGCGGGCCACCGGGGAGCTGTTTTTT. Encoded protein: CASSPASSGRATGELFF.

This clonotype was picked up many times. The chain is built from TRBV7-2 and TRBJ1-4; unclear D gene. There are 13 residues in the CDR3. CDR1 SGHTA and CDR2 FQGNSA come from the germline V gene. V lost 3 bases and J lost 7, with 9 bases in between. The CDR3 region is CASSLSRGEKLFF. Here the CDR3 DNA reads TGTGCCAGCAGCTTGTCGCGCGGTGAAAAACTGTTTTTT.

The chain recombines TRBV28 with TRBJ1-4; D gene ambiguous. This CDR3 comprises 14 residues. Per germline, CDR1 MDHEN and CDR2 SYDVKM. The V end lost 2 bases, the J end lost 7 bases, and 11 bases lay between the germline ends. CDR3 protein: CASSLEQEVEKLFF. CDR3 DNA: TGTGCCAGCAGTTTAGAGCAGGAGGTTGAAAAACTGTTTTTT.

This clonotype has only a few counts. The V gene is TRBV7-2, the J gene TRBJ2-7; 10 bases fit TRBD2. Per germline, CDR1 SGHTA and CDR2 FQGNSA. The J segment lost 4 bases and the V segment lost 6 bases, leaving 9 bases of the junction unmatched. This CDR3 comprises 15 residues. CDR3 protein: CASSDPRTSGYEQYF. The CDR3 bases are TGTGCCAGCAGTGACCCCCGGACTAGCGGATACGAGCAGTACTTC.

Only a few counts were recorded for this clonotype. The rearrangement links TRBV5-1 to TRBJ2-1, with TRBD1 as a possible D gene (5 bases). The CDR3 extends over 13 amino acids. From germline, CDR1 is SGHRS and CDR2 YFSETQ. V was trimmed by 2 bases and J by 6 bases, leaving 9 bases between them. The CDR3 bases are TGCGCCAGCAGCTTTGGGGCTACCAATGAGCAGTTCTTC. Translating it yields CASSFGATNEQFF.

Ten or more counts support this clonotype. The chain combines TRBV11-1 with TRBJ2-3; 10 nucleotides align to TRBD2. Trimming took 5 bases from V and 2 from J; bases not matched to a gene: 4. Germline V gene data show CDR1 as SGHAT and CDR2 as FQDESV (reference sequence). The CDR3 has 15 residues. The CDR3 DNA follows: TGTGCCAGCAGCCCGAGCGGGAGGGCCACAGATACGCAGTATTTT. This gives the protein CASSPSGRATDTQYF.

This clonotype has at least ten counts. V gene TRBV6-1 combines with J gene TRBJ1-2; the match to TRBD1 covers 9 bases. Germline-derived CDR1 and CDR2 are MNHNS and SASEGT. With 1 base clipped from V and 5 bases from J, the junction kept 5 bases outside the gene matches. The CDR3 is made up of 15 amino acids. The CDR3 sequence is CASSEDGTGSYGYTF. For the CDR3, the DNA is TGTGCCAGCAGTGAAGATGGGACAGGGAGTTATGGCTACACCTTC.

This clonotype was seen many times. The chain combines TRBV27 with TRBJ2-5; the D gene is possibly TRBD1 (6 bases). Germline V gene sequence: CDR1 MNHEY, CDR2 SMNVEV (reference sequence). Between the trimmed V and J ends, which lost 2 bases and 4 bases, there was a span of 20 bases. This CDR3 has 17 amino acids. CDR3 nucleotides: TGTGCCAGCAGTTTACACGACAGGATACCACCCTTAGAGACCCAGTACTTC. Encoded protein: CASSLHDRIPPLETQYF.

V usage is TRBV5-1 and J usage is TRBJ2-5; perhaps TRBD1 as D (6 bases). The CDR3 spans 16 residues. Trimming left V 4 bases short and J 3 bases short, with 19 bases between. The V gene's germline CDR1 is SGHRS and CDR2 YFSETQ. This chain's CDR3 is CASSLGRGLLEETQYF. CDR3 in DNA: TGCGCCAGCAGCCTCGGCAGGGGTTTGTTAGAAGAGACCCAGTACTTC.

The chain couples TRBV5-4 to TRBJ2-7, with 13 bases lining up with TRBD2. CDR1 is SGHNT, CDR2 YYREEE, per germline (reference sequence). Losses at the gene ends were 4 bases for V and 0 bases for J; bases not matched to a gene: 10. CDR3 length equals 18 residues. The chain's CDR3 is CASSVPGTSGIHSYEQYF. CDR3 DNA sequence: TGTGCCAGCAGCGTACCCGGGACTAGCGGGATCCACTCCTACGAGCAGTACTTC.

This clonotype was seen a handful of times. The CDR3 DNA reads as TGCGCCAGCAGCCTTGCGGGAGTTGCACGCGAGCAGTACTTC. Translation gives CASSLAGVAREQYF. The chain recombines TRBV5-1 with TRBJ2-7; 7 nucleotides match TRBD2. The CDR3 sequence is 14 residues long. The germline gives CDR1 SGHRS, CDR2 YFSETQ. Trimming removed 4 bases from V and 6 bases from J; junction bases left unmatched: 10.

This clonotype was found many times. The J gene is TRBJ2-7, the V gene TRBV3-1; 8 bases map to TRBD2. The CDR3 is made up of 16 amino acids. Trimming removed 4 bases from V and 0 bases from J; junction bases left unmatched: 8. Looked up from germline, CDR1 is LGHDT and CDR2 is YNNKEL (reference sequence). Written as DNA, the CDR3 is TGTGCCAGCAGCCCTGTTGATAGCGGGATCTCCTACGAGCAGTACTTC. Translated: CASSPVDSGISYEQYF.

The CDR3 region has the DNA TGTGCCAGCAGGCAAGGGCTAGCGGGAGACATGGGCACCGGGGAGCTGTTTTTT. This codes for CASRQGLAGDMGTGELFF. V is TRBV12-3 or TRBV12-4 and J is TRBJ2-2, with 10 bases identical to TRBD2. The CDR3 sequence is 18 residues long. V dropped 6 bases and J dropped 4; count of bases not matched to a gene: 14.

This clonotype was counted many times. The J gene is TRBJ2-2, the V gene TRBV24-1, with TRBD2 matching 15 bases. Germline-derived CDR1 and CDR2 are KGHDR and SFDVKD. The CDR3 has 17 residues. Germline trimming cut 3 bases from V and 7 bases from J; bases unmatched to any gene: 5. CDR3 DNA: TGTGCCACCAGTGATGCCGGGACTAGCGGGAGGATCGGGGAGCTGTTTTTT. It is translated as CATSDAGTSGRIGELFF.

This clonotype appeared many times. V and J are TRBV27 and TRBJ2-1, with D possibly matching TRBD1 (6 bases). The CDR3 spans 15 residues. V lost 2 bases and J 2 bases, leaving 10 bases between the germline ends. Germline values: CDR1 MNHEY, CDR2 SMNVEV (reference sequence). In DNA form, the CDR3 reads TGTGCCAGCAGTTTAAGTTGGGGGCCCTACAATGAGCAGTTCTTC. Protein: CASSLSWGPYNEQFF.

This clonotype was counted ten times or more. This chain joins TRBV27 and TRBJ2-3; 7 bases are shared with TRBD2. The trim removed 2 bases at V and 2 bases at J, leaving 7 bases unmatched. The CDR3 has 16 amino acids. The germline CDR1 and CDR2 sequences are MNHEY and SMNVEV (reference sequence). As DNA, the CDR3 is TGTGCCAGCAGTTTAAGGGCGGGAGAGGTCACAGATACGCAGTATTTT. Translation gives CASSLRAGEVTDTQYF.